Listed below are T cell receptor beta chains from one sample, sequenced in a study of blood T cell repertoires in COVID-19. Profiling relied on immunoSEQ multiplex PCR, and the TCRdb table lists in-frame clones only, not all of them. The table has over 150,000 clones, around 84% seen once; the top ten hold around 8%. Sequenced: peripheral blood. The receptors here all came from a woman aged 60-70 years with COVID-19, enrolled during active disease. The CDR3 runs from the conserved cysteine through the conserved F or W. Each record gives: clone size, D gene, J gene, V gene, CDR3 protein, CDR3 DNA. D genes are given only for firm matches. Clone size is shown for a subset of rows, as once, few, many or a class of expanded clone.

>.|.|TRBJ1-2|TRBV7-9
CASSFSGQNYGYTF
TGTGCCAGCAGCTTTTCAGGGCAGAACTATGGCTACACCTTC
>.|.|TRBJ2-3|TRBV7-3
CASRRTAEDTQYF
TGTGCCAGCAGACGGACTGCTGAAGATACGCAGTATTTT
>.|.|TRBJ1-1|TRBV18
CASSPPSRTVNTEAFF
TGTGCCAGCTCACCACCGTCCAGAACAGTGAACACTGAAGCTTTCTTT
>.|TRBD2|TRBJ2-2|TRBV5-4
CASSPGVAGDGTGELFF
TGTGCCAGCAGTCCTGGGGTAGCGGGAGACGGCACCGGGGAGCTGTTTTTT
>.|TRBD1|TRBJ2-7|TRBV20-1
CSASPGQGDHEQYF
TGCAGTGCTAGTCCGGGACAGGGGGACCACGAGCAGTACTTC
>.|TRBD1|TRBJ2-1|TRBV27
CASSLRTGTGSIEQFF
TGTGCCAGCAGTTTACGAACCGGGACAGGGTCTATTGAGCAGTTCTTC
>.|TRBD1|TRBJ1-5|TRBV10-3
CAISEGTGGGQPQHF
TGTGCCATCAGTGAGGGGACAGGGGGAGGTCAGCCCCAGCATTTT
>once|.|TRBJ1-1|TRBV18
CASSLAGKNTEAFF
TGTGCCAGCTCACTGGCAGGGAAAAACACTGAAGCTTTCTTT
>.|TRBD1|TRBJ1-6|TRBV18
CASSSDRGSSPLHF
TGTGCCAGCTCATCTGACAGGGGCAGCTCACCCCTCCACTTT
>.|.|TRBJ1-2|TRBV6-5
CASRPTGIGGYTF
TGTGCCAGCAGACCAACAGGGATCGGGGGCTACACCTTC
>few|TRBD1|TRBJ1-1|TRBV4-1
CASSHRTGTTEAFF
TGCGCCAGCAGCCATAGGACAGGGACGACTGAAGCTTTCTTT
>.|.|TRBJ2-1|TRBV11-3
CASSLEWVGTASRGEQFF
TGTGCCAGCAGCTTAGAGTGGGTTGGGACAGCCAGTCGGGGGGAGCAGTTCTTC
>.|.|TRBJ1-1|TRBV30
CAWSPGLIYTEAFF
TGTGCCTGGAGCCCGGGACTAATTTACACTGAAGCTTTCTTT
>few|.|TRBJ1-5|TRBV3-1/TRBV3-2
CASSQGRGAGQPQHF
TGTGCCAGCAGCCAGGGACGCGGGGCGGGCCAGCCCCAGCATTTT
>.|TRBD1|TRBJ1-1|TRBV7-8
CASRSGTGVNSAEAFF
TGTGCCAGCAGGTCCGGGACAGGGGTCAACAGCGCTGAAGCTTTCTTT
>.|.|TRBJ1-1|TRBV6-5
CASSGTVSSEAFF
TGTGCCAGCAGCGGTACGGTGAGCTCCGAAGCTTTCTTT
>.|.|TRBJ1-4|TRBV5-1
CASSLNTANEKLFF
TGCGCCAGCAGCTTGAACACCGCTAATGAAAAACTGTTTTTT
>.|TRBD1|TRBJ1-6|TRBV7-3
CASSFRDRNSPLHF
TGTGCCAGCAGCTTCCGGGACAGAAATTCACCCCTCCACTTT
>.|TRBD1|TRBJ1-5|TRBV7-3
CASSLSPGQGYGQPQHF
TGTGCCAGCAGCTTAAGCCCTGGACAGGGGTACGGTCAGCCCCAGCATTTT
>.|.|TRBJ1-6|TRBV7-3
CASSSRATGNSPLHF
TGTGCCAGCAGCTCCCGGGCGACGGGAAATTCACCCCTCCACTTT
>.|TRBD1|TRBJ1-2|TRBV19
CASSTPGTARSRYGYTF
TGTGCCAGTAGTACCCCCGGGACAGCAAGGTCCCGCTATGGCTACACCTTC
>.|.|TRBJ2-1|TRBV5-4
CASSLARGGAYEQFF
TGTGCCAGCAGCTTGGCACGTGGGGGGGCATATGAGCAGTTCTTC
>once|TRBD1|TRBJ2-1|TRBV6-5
CASSYGTGTSYNEQFF
TGTGCCAGCAGTTACGGGACAGGGACTTCCTACAATGAGCAGTTCTTC
>.|.|TRBJ2-7|TRBV7-9
CASSLQGLPVDF
TGTGCCAGCAGTTTGCAGGGACTCCCCGTGGACTTC
>.|.|TRBJ1-6|TRBV6-5
CASSFPGGSNSPLHF
TGTGCCAGCAGTTTCCCTGGGGGGAGTAATTCACCCCTCCACTTT
>.|TRBD2|TRBJ2-3|TRBV19
CASTPIAGGVDTQYF
TGTGCCAGCACCCCAATAGCGGGGGGTGTAGATACGCAGTATTTT
>.|TRBD1|TRBJ1-5|TRBV7-6
CASSSDRGPFQPQHF
TGTGCCAGCAGTTCCGACAGGGGCCCGTTTCAGCCCCAGCATTTT
>few|.|TRBJ1-4|TRBV27
CASSLRTASEEKLFF
TGTGCCAGCAGTCTCCGGACAGCCTCGGAGGAAAAACTGTTTTTT
>.|TRBD2|TRBJ2-1|TRBV14
CASSPSVVRLAGYNEQFF
TGTGCCAGCAGCCCATCAGTCGTACGACTAGCGGGATACAATGAGCAGTTCTTC
>.|.|TRBJ1-3|TRBV11-3
CASSLGTGTGNTIYF
TGTGCCAGCAGCTTAGGAACGGGAACTGGAAACACCATATATTTT
>.|TRBD2|TRBJ2-5|TRBV3-1/TRBV3-2
CASTYHRGTGGQETQYF
TGTGCCAGCACCTACCATAGAGGAACGGGGGGGCAAGAGACCCAGTACTTC
>.|TRBD1|TRBJ2-2|TRBV27
CASSLFLPFGTGKTGELFF
TGTGCCAGCAGTTTATTTTTGCCCTTCGGGACAGGGAAGACCGGGGAGCTGTTTTTT
>.|TRBD2|TRBJ2-1|TRBV7-8
CASSLGTSGRIEQFF
TGTGCCAGCTCTCTAGGGACTAGCGGGAGGATTGAGCAGTTCTTC
>.|.|TRBJ2-2|TRBV18
CASSPILAEYTGELFF
TGTGCCAGCTCACCAATTCTGGCGGAGTACACCGGGGAGCTGTTTTTT
>once|.|TRBJ1-5|TRBV24-1
CATSDSTRYSNQPQHF
TGTGCCACCAGTGATTCAACACGTTATAGCAATCAGCCCCAGCATTTT
>.|TRBD2|TRBJ2-4|TRBV6-1
CASSEVVAGGKNIQYF
TGTGCCAGCAGTGAAGTGGTAGCGGGGGGCAAAAACATTCAGTACTTC
>.|.|TRBJ1-6|TRBV5-1
CASSLNIVGDSPLHF
TGCGCCAGCAGCTTGAATATAGTCGGAGATTCACCCCTCCACTTT
>.|TRBD2|TRBJ2-7|TRBV3-1/TRBV3-2
CASSQAPGGTYEQYF
TGTGCCAGCAGCCAAGCCCCGGGAGGAACCTACGAGCAGTACTTC
>.|TRBD1|TRBJ2-1|TRBV27
CASWSKIPGQGVNEQFF
TGTGCCAGCTGGTCGAAGATCCCGGGACAGGGGGTCAATGAGCAGTTCTTC
>.|.|TRBJ2-1|TRBV5-1
CASSLGLSYNEQFF
TGCGCCAGCAGCTTGGGACTATCCTACAATGAGCAGTTCTTC
>.|TRBD1|TRBJ2-5|TRBV24-1
CATSDGDRFPQETQYF
TGTGCCACCAGTGATGGGGACAGATTCCCACAAGAGACCCAGTACTTC
>.|.|TRBJ1-4|TRBV7-6
CASSSSGRAVGEKLFF
TGTGCCAGCAGCTCCTCGGGGAGGGCTGTAGGGGAAAAACTGTTTTTT
>few|.|TRBJ1-1|TRBV2
CASNRETSTEAFF
TGTGCCAGCAACCGGGAGACGAGCACTGAAGCTTTCTTT
>.|.|TRBJ1-1|TRBV3-1/TRBV3-2
CASTFKTENTEAFF
TGTGCCAGCACGTTCAAGACAGAGAACACTGAAGCTTTCTTT
>.|.|TRBJ1-5|TRBV6-1
CASSEGRISGNQPQHF
TGTGCCAGCAGTGAAGGGAGGATCTCGGGCAATCAGCCCCAGCATTTT
>.|TRBD1|TRBJ2-1|TRBV7-3
CASSLEGTVYNEQFF
TGTGCCAGCAGCTTAGAAGGGACAGTCTACAATGAGCAGTTCTTC
>once|TRBD1|TRBJ1-6|TRBV10-2
CASSTDRGYNSPLHF
TGCGCCAGCAGTACAGACAGGGGCTATAATTCACCCCTCCACTTT
>many|TRBD1|TRBJ1-6|TRBV3-1/TRBV3-2
CASSQGQGANYNSPLHF
TGTGCCAGCAGCCAAGGCCAGGGGGCAAACTATAATTCACCCCTCCACTTT
>.|.|TRBJ1-2|TRBV6-1
CASSEATLRRGYTF
TGTGCCAGCAGTGAAGCGACCCTTAGGAGGGGCTACACCTTC
>.|TRBD1|TRBJ1-5|TRBV19
CGTTGDSHSNQPQHF
TGTGGCACTACCGGGGACAGCCATAGCAATCAGCCCCAGCATTTT
>.|.|TRBJ1-4|TRBV5-1
CASSFTAEKLFF
TGCGCCAGCAGCTTTACAGCTGAAAAACTGTTTTTT
>.|TRBD2|TRBJ2-5|TRBV27
CASSSASGGTGTQYF
TGTGCCAGCAGTTCGGCTAGCGGGGGGACAGGGACCCAGTACTTC